In its sample, the clone carrying this T cell receptor beta chain is medium-sized. Its antigen remains unidentified. This beta chain slipped into a library made for alpha chains as a stray read, so its size is not meaningful. TCRdb called the 5' RACE reads again in MiXCR, with one record for every CDR3 protein. Of some 1,500 distinct CDR3 sequences in the sample, 20% to 25% were seen once. Trimming removed 1 base at V and 2 bases at J, with 8 bases between. Per germline, CDR1 MDHEN and CDR2 SYDVKM. The CDR3 totals 14 residues. Noted time point: sample taken at primary tumor resection. The data derive from a study of spatial heterogeneity in lung cancer. Study-wide results and limits: Higher tumor mutation counts went along with higher counts of expanded intratumoral alpha and beta TCRs.

The starting material was lung tumor tissue, obtained at surgery. The TCR comes from a male donor with early-stage non-small cell lung cancer. This chain uses TRBV28 with TRBJ1-2; D is uncertain. CDR3 protein: CASSLLGGNYGYTF. The CDR3 nucleotides read TGTGCCAGCAGTTTATTGGGAGGAAACTATGGCTACACCTTC.